These 6 T cell receptor delta chains came from one sample sequenced in a study of delta chains in infants with herpesvirus infections. TCR cDNA was made from PBMC RNA with gamma- and delta-chain-specific primers. TCRdb re-called clones from the RT-PCR reads via CATT. The sample has some 3,100 delta-chain clones; around a third are singletons. Sequences were derived from peripheral blood, sampled at time point 3 of longitudinal follow-up. These receptors all come from a human donor who was a Ugandan infant, either HIV-exposed or HIV-unexposed (not recorded which).

The DNA of the CDR3 is TGTGCTCTTGGGGAATGGGTCCGGACGAACTGGGGGATGGCCGATAAACTCATCTTT. Translation: CALGEWVRTNWGMADKLIF. The chain recombines TRDV1 with TRDJ1; TRDD3 matches 10 bases. Germline V lookup: CDR1 TSWWSYY, CDR2 QGS. The CDR3 extends over 19 amino acids. V lost 2 bases, J lost 3 bases, and 15 bases stayed unmatched.

This clone was seen a few times. The chain uses TRDV2 and TRDJ2; 11 bases line up with TRDD3. Germline V gene lookup returns CDR1 GEAIGNYY and CDR2 EKD. The CDR3 length is 15 residues. V lost 1 base and J lost 4; bases outside the gene matches: 1. The CDR3 spells CACDTGGYATAQLFF. CDR3 sequence (DNA): TGTGCCTGTGACACTGGGGGATACGCGACAGCACAACTCTTCTTT.

About this clone: A read error may explain this, as a much larger clone is one base away. Different DNA sequences within this sample yield the same CDR3. The CDR3 region has the DNA TGTGCTCTTGGGGAATCCACGTTCCCGGGGGACCCGAACTGGGACCACACCGATAAACTCATCTTT. Protein: CALGESTFPGDPNWDHTDKLIF. The rearrangement uses TRDV1 and TRDJ1; a weak D match, TRDD3 (6 bases). The CDR3 is 22 residues long. V lost 2 bases and J 0 bases, leaving 31 bases between the germline ends. Germline-derived CDR1 and CDR2 are TSWWSYY and QGS.

By share, this clone ranks as medium-sized. V is TRDV1 and J is TRDJ1, with 12 bases that match TRDD3. The germline CDR1 and CDR2 sequences are TSWWSYY and QGS. Trimming removed 0 bases from V and 4 bases from J; junction bases left unmatched: 18. The length of the CDR3 is 21 residues. The CDR3 DNA sequence: TGTGCTCTTGGGGAACTAGGCCTACCCGCTGGGGGATACGTCGGAGGCGATAAACTCATCTTT. Amino acids: CALGELGLPAGGYVGGDKLIF.

This chain joins TRDV2 and TRDJ3, with TRDD3 matching over 10 bases. The CDR3 is 18 amino acids. After removal of 1 base from V and 2 bases from J, the junction contained 4 bases not matched to a gene. Germline CDR1 is GEAIGNYY and CDR2 is EKD. CDR3 residues: CACDTGGYRTWDTRQMFF. As DNA, the CDR3 is TGTGCCTGTGACACTGGGGGATACAGGACCTGGGACACCCGACAGATGTTTTTC.

This clone is large by share. This chain joins TRDV2 and TRDJ2; 9 bases are a match to TRDD3. This CDR3 region has 14 residues. With V trimmed by 2 bases and J by 4 bases, 1 base remained unmatched. Per the germline V gene, CDR1 is GEAIGNYY and CDR2 is EKD. CDR3 sequence (DNA): TGTGCCTGTGACATACTGGGGGAGACAGCACAACTCTTCTTT. The encoded protein is CACDILGETAQLFF.